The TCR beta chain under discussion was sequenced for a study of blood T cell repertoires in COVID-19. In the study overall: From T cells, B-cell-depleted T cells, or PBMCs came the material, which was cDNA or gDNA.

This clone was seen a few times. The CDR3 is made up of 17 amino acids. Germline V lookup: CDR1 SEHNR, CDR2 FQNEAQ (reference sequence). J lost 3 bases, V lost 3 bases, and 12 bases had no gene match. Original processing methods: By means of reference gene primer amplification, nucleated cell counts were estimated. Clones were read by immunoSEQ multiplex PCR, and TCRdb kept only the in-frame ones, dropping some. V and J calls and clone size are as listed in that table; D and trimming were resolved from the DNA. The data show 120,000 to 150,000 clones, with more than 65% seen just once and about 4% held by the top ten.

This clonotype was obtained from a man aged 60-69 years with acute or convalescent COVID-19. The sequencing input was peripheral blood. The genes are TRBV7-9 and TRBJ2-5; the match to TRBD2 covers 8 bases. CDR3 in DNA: TGTGCCAGCAGCTTGAGGGAGCTCGGCGGGAGGAAAGAGACCCAGTACTTC. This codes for CASSLRELGGRKETQYF.